These 24 T cell receptor beta chains originate from one sample sequenced in a study of blood T cell repertoires in COVID-19. Sequenced by immunoSEQ multiplex PCR; TCRdb stores in-frame clones only, minus some. The sample yields roughly 53,000 clones, 80% to 85% seen once. Sequencing input: peripheral blood. The receptors shown here come from a man aged 50 to 59 with acute or convalescent COVID-19.

About this clone: Other DNA sequences in the same sample also yield this CDR3. This sequence joins TRBV27 and TRBJ2-7, with 9 bases lining up with TRBD2. The V gene end was trimmed by 4 bases and the J gene end by 4 bases; junction bases not matched to a gene: 2. CDR3 length equals 13 residues. Looked up from germline, CDR1 is MNHEY and CDR2 is SMNVEV (reference sequence). CDR3 in DNA: TGTGCCAGCAGTTGGACTAGCGAGTACGAGCAGTACTTC. Translation gives CASSWTSEYEQYF.

V is TRBV6-5 and J is TRBJ2-7, with TRBD1 identical over 10 bases. With V trimmed by 6 bases and J by 3 bases, 2 bases remained unmatched. Germline CDR1 is MNHEY and CDR2 is SVGAGI. This CDR3 is 13 amino acids long. CDR3 nucleotide sequence: TGTGCCAGCAGGGACAGGGGGAGCTACGAGCAGTACTTC. It yields the protein CASRDRGSYEQYF.

The chain couples TRBV28 to TRBJ1-2; 9 bases fit TRBD1. Germline CDR1 and CDR2: MDHEN and SYDVKM. The CDR3 contains 14 residues. J was trimmed by 4 bases and V by 7 bases; bases with no gene match: 7. CDR3 protein: CASIRDRGSYGYTF. CDR3 nucleotide sequence: TGTGCCAGCATCAGAGACAGGGGGTCCTATGGCTACACCTTC.

CDR3 sequence: CSVDLRRGRTEAFF. CDR3 DNA: TGCAGCGTTGATCTACGACGCGGGCGGACTGAAGCTTTCTTT. The V and J genes are TRBV29-1 and TRBJ1-1, with D unclear. Trimming shortened V by 3 bases and J by 5 bases, and 16 bases separated the two germline ends. CDR1 and CDR2 (germline): SQVTM, ANQGSEA. This CDR3 has 14 residues. Variable domain in full (rest from reference TRBV29-1 and TRBJ1-1): SAVISQKPSRDICQRGTSLTIQCQVDSQVTMMFWYRQQPGQSLTLIATANQGSEATYESGFVIDKFPISRPNLTFSTLTVSNMSPEDSSIYLCSVDLRRGRTEAFFGQGTRLTVV.

The rearrangement joins TRBV27 to TRBJ1-2; 10 positions match TRBD1. The germline V gene has CDR1 MNHEY and CDR2 SMNVEV (reference sequence). The V segment lost 6 bases and the J segment 7 bases; nucleotides outside the gene matches: 8. The CDR3 totals 14 residues. The CDR3 region has the DNA TGTGCCAGCAGGGCAAGTGGGACAGGGGTTGGCTACACCTTC. The encoded protein is CASRASGTGVGYTF.

The chain joins TRBV19 to TRBJ2-5; 13 bases match TRBD2. The CDR3 runs to 16 residues. V dropped 5 bases and J dropped 2; count of bases not matched to a gene: 5. Per germline, CDR1 LNHDA and CDR2 SQIVND (reference sequence). The CDR3 sequence: CASSWTSGSGQETQYF. In DNA, the CDR3 is TGTGCCAGTAGTTGGACTAGCGGGAGCGGGCAAGAGACCCAGTACTTC.

The table lists this clone with a few counts. The chain uses TRBV7-3 and TRBJ2-3; 10 nucleotides match TRBD2. Per the germline V gene, CDR1 is SGHTA and CDR2 is FQGTGA. CDR3 length: 16 amino acids. The V and J ends lost 5 bases and 3 bases, in that order; junction bases with no gene match: 8. The CDR3 region has the DNA TGTGCCAGCAGCCCAACAGCGGGGGGGACAACAGATACGCAGTATTTT. This sequence encodes CASSPTAGGTTDTQYF.

In this sample, this clone turned up once. The J gene is TRBJ2-5, the V gene TRBV4-2, with D tentatively TRBD2 (5 bases). Trimming cost V 1 base and J 2 bases, with 11 bases left between them. Germline V gene lookup returns CDR1 LGHNA and CDR2 YNFKEQ. The CDR3 is made up of 15 amino acids. The CDR3 coding sequence is TGTGCCAGCAGCCAAGTTGGGAGCGGACAAGAGACCCAGTACTTC. This gives the protein CASSQVGSGQETQYF.

The chain couples TRBV5-1 to TRBJ2-3, with 10 positions matching TRBD2. This CDR3 region has 17 residues. The V gene end was trimmed by 0 bases and the J gene end by 5 bases; junction bases not matched to a gene: 9. CDR1 is SGHRS and CDR2 is YFSETQ in the germline V gene. The CDR3 nucleotides are TGCGCCAGCAGCTTGGCGTATAGCGGGGGGCGAGGAGATACGCAGTATTTT. Protein sequence: CASSLAYSGGRGDTQYF.

CDR3 residues: CASSLPARLAGRYNEQFF. The CDR3, as DNA: TGTGCCAGCAGCTTACCCGCCAGACTAGCGGGGAGATACAATGAGCAGTTCTTC. The chain employs TRBV7-9 and TRBJ2-1, with TRBD2 matching over 11 bases. This CDR3 has 18 residues. Unmatched junction bases numbered 10, after V lost 2 bases and J lost 4 bases. Germline CDR1 reads SEHNR; CDR2 reads FQNEAQ (reference sequence).

The CDR3 DNA is TGTGCCAGCAGTTACGGCCCTGAAGCTTTCTTT. Amino acids: CASSYGPEAFF. The chain employs TRBV6-5 and TRBJ1-1; D remains unclear. The V end was cut by 2 bases, the J end by 6 bases, with 4 bases between. The length of the CDR3 is 11 residues. In germline, CDR1 is MNHEY, CDR2 SVGAGI.

The chain carries TRBV5-1 and TRBJ2-3, with 7 nucleotides matching TRBD2. From germline, CDR1 is SGHRS and CDR2 YFSETQ. J lost 1 base, V lost 1 base, and 9 bases had no gene match. The CDR3 consists of 17 residues. The CDR3 coding sequence is TGCGCCAGCAGCTTGTGGACTAGGCGTGACGGCACAGATACGCAGTATTTT. It translates to CASSLWTRRDGTDTQYF.

V usage is TRBV28 and J usage is TRBJ1-1; 8 nucleotides agree with TRBD1. V shed 6 bases, J shed 4 bases, and the junction held 7 bases outside the gene matches. This CDR3 has 14 amino acids. Per the germline V gene, CDR1 is MDHEN and CDR2 is SYDVKM. This chain's CDR3 is CASSQTGELTEAFF. The CDR3 DNA reads as TGTGCCAGCAGCCAGACAGGGGAACTCACTGAAGCTTTCTTT.

This chain connects TRBV11-3 to TRBJ1-5; D gene uncertain. CDR1 and CDR2 (germline): SGHNT, YENEEA. The ends were cut back, 7 bases at V and 7 bases at J, with 14 bases in the middle. The CDR3 consists of 13 residues. CDR3 nucleotides: TGTGCCAGCACCATCCCCGTGCGCCAGCCCCAGCATTTT. This encodes CASTIPVRQPQHF.

V gene TRBV6-6 combines with J gene TRBJ2-1; 7 nucleotides line up with TRBD2. The germline CDR1 and CDR2 sequences are MNHNY and SVGAGI (reference sequence). V trimming: 4 bases; J trimming: 2 bases; junction bases outside the gene matches: 2. CDR3 length equals 14 residues. The CDR3 DNA reads TGTGCCAGCAGTTGGGGGGGGACCTACAATGAGCAGTTCTTC. Translation gives CASSWGGTYNEQFF.

The chain uses TRBV3-1 (or the pseudogene TRBV3-2) and TRBJ2-3; a weak D match, TRBD2 (6 bases). V lost 5 bases to trimming and J lost 2 bases, with 20 bases between them. Germline CDR1 LGHDT, CDR2 YNNKEL (reference sequence). CDR3 length: 17 residues. The CDR3 DNA is TGTGCCAGCAGCTCAATGCGCAGTGGCGGGGCCACAGATACGCAGTATTTT. Its translation: CASSSMRSGGATDTQYF.

The V call is TRBV9, the J call TRBJ1-3; D is unresolved. V gave up 0 bases and J gave up 0 bases, with 10 bases separating them. CDR3 length equals 16 residues. Germline CDR1 reads SGDLS; CDR2 reads YYNGEE. CDR3 sequence (DNA): TGTGCCAGCAGCGTAGATCGGGTTGGCTCTGGAAACACCATATATTTT. Residues: CASSVDRVGSGNTIYF.

The V and J genes are TRBV5-1 and TRBJ2-7; D might be TRBD2 (5 bases). Germline V CDR1 and CDR2: SGHRS, YFSETQ. Trimming removed 2 bases at V and 0 bases at J, with 9 bases between. This CDR3 has 14 residues. The CDR3 nucleotides are TGCGCCAGCAGCTTCGCCGGGAACTCCTACGAGCAGTACTTC. It translates to CASSFAGNSYEQYF.

The chain couples TRBV6-5 to TRBJ2-5; 11 bases are a match to TRBD2. V was clipped by 7 bases and J by 1 base; unmatched bases: 5. The germline CDR1 and CDR2 sequences are MNHEY and SVGAGI. CDR3 length: 15 amino acids. DNA for the CDR3: TGTGCCAGCAAAATGACTAGCGGGACCCAAGAGACCCAGTACTTC. This codes for CASKMTSGTQETQYF.

The V and J genes are TRBV30 and TRBJ1-2; D uncertain. Germline loops: CDR1 GTSNPN, CDR2 SVGIG (reference sequence). This CDR3 comprises 13 residues. The V end was cut by 2 bases, the J end by 7 bases, with 14 bases between. CDR3 sequence: CAWSSPRLSGYTF. The CDR3, as DNA: TGTGCCTGGAGTTCACCTAGACTTAGTGGCTACACCTTC.

The rearrangement uses TRBV15 and TRBJ2-2; 10 nucleotides align to TRBD1. From germline, CDR1 is LNHNV and CDR2 YYDKDF (reference sequence). The V gene end was trimmed by 2 bases and the J gene end by 6 bases; junction bases not matched to a gene: 9. The CDR3 has 17 residues. The CDR3 DNA follows: TGTGCCACCAGCAGACCAACGGGACAGGGGATGGCCGGGGAGCTGTTTTTT. Amino acid sequence: CATSRPTGQGMAGELFF.

The chain combines TRBV10-3 with TRBJ1-2, with D perhaps matching TRBD1 (6 bases). The CDR3 covers 16 residues. V gave up 3 bases and J gave up 4 bases, with 18 bases separating them. Germline assignment: CDR1 ENHRY and CDR2 SYGVKD. The CDR3 sequence is CAISDPGQRRTYGYTF. Written as DNA, the CDR3 is TGTGCCATCAGTGACCCTGGACAGAGACGAACCTATGGCTACACCTTC.

The chain recombines TRBV28 with TRBJ1-1, with 11 bases lining up with TRBD1. The CDR3 consists of 14 residues. CDR1 MDHEN and CDR2 SYDVKM come from the germline V gene. J gave up 5 bases and V 3 bases, and 2 bases lay outside the gene matches. The CDR3 protein is CASSFGDRGTEAFF. CDR3 sequence (DNA): TGTGCCAGCAGTTTTGGGGACAGGGGGACTGAAGCTTTCTTT.

The chain recombines TRBV18 with TRBJ2-2; TRBD1 might be the D (6 bases). CDR3 length equals 16 residues. Germline loops: CDR1 KGHSH, CDR2 LQKENI. V was clipped by 3 bases and J by 4 bases, with 15 bases between them. The CDR3 bases are TGTGCCAGCTCACCCAGGGGATTCAGGGGCACCGGGGAGCTGTTTTTT. Its translation is CASSPRGFRGTGELFF. The entire variable domain, with the rest obtained from reference TRBV18 and TRBJ2-2, is as follows: NAGVMQNPRHLVRRRGQEARLRCSPMKGHSHVYWYRQLPEEGLKFMVYLQKENIIDESGMPKERFSAEFPKEGPSILRIQQVVRGDSAAYFCASSPRGFRGTGELFFGEGSRLTVL.